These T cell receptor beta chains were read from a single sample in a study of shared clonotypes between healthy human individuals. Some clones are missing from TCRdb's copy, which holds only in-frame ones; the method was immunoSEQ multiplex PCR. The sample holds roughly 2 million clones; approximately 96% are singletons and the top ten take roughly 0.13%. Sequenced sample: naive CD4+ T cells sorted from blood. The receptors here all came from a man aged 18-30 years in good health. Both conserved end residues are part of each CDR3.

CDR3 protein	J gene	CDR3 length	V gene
CSVELSGYYGYTF	TRBJ1-2	13	TRBV29-1
CARIGPVTGDFYEQYF	.	16	TRBV28
CASSLPGGPQETQYF	TRBJ2-5	15	TRBV28
CASSVRGYTGELFF	TRBJ2-2	14	TRBV7-2
CSVLDGGYGYTF	TRBJ1-2	12	TRBV29-1
CASSLTEGAYNEQFF	TRBJ2-1	15	TRBV11-2
CASLQGIHQPQHF	TRBJ1-5	13	TRBV28
CASSTTLAHPTDTQYF	TRBJ2-3	16	TRBV5-6
CASSGLGNQPQHF	TRBJ1-5	13	TRBV2
CASSAQQGVPPLHF	TRBJ1-6	14	TRBV19
CASSLSWSGRARDTQYF	TRBJ2-3	17	TRBV7-2
CAISEMGGLGVYNEQFF	TRBJ2-1	17	TRBV10-3
CASSSNQEGGTQYF	TRBJ2-3	14	TRBV21-1
CASSEAWQGYGYTF	TRBJ1-2	14	TRBV25-1
CAWRAGLDYGYTF	TRBJ1-2	13	TRBV30
CASSPQVRTNTEAFF	TRBJ1-1	15	TRBV18
CAISELEGTAYGYTF	TRBJ1-2	15	TRBV10-3
CASSPAGGYTF	TRBJ1-2	11	TRBV10-1
CASRKRADPRETQYF	TRBJ2-5	15	TRBV2
CASSWGQGPQPQHF	TRBJ1-5	14	TRBV7-2
CASSPAGDYEQYF	TRBJ2-7	13	TRBV5-1
CASSSPGLAGGPYTGELFF	TRBJ2-2	19	TRBV11-2
CASSPRPGGGNSPLHF	TRBJ1-6	16	TRBV7-2
CASSRIAGVQETQYF	TRBJ2-5	15	TRBV4-1
CASSWDRGPNEQYF	TRBJ2-7	14	TRBV2
CASRMTAINNYGYTF	TRBJ1-2	15	TRBV6-5
CASSRDYYGYTF	TRBJ1-2	12	TRBV2
CASRENTGELFF	TRBJ2-2	12	TRBV25-1